The present T cell receptor (beta chain) was sequenced within a study of blood T cell repertoires in COVID-19 (dated by TCRdb to the early 2020s). In terms of the full investigation: Samples from collaborators originated in the United States, Italy and Spain and spanned both the acute and convalescent phases of COVID-19. Sample metadata almost always included a de-identified subject ID, COVID-19 status, age in years and sex. The dataset comprised deeply sampled blood TCRbeta repertoires from subjects exposed to, actively infected with, or recovered from COVID-19. HLA class I and class II types, where available, came from metadata supplied by the sample provider rather than from assay-based typing. The repertoires were made available in a free public database intended to serve as a resource for research on the immune response to SARS-CoV-2. The prospective study material was composed of cDNA or gDNA derived from T cells, B-cell-depleted T cells, or PBMCs. Samples came from the ongoing ImmuneRACE study (first 160 participants) plus 1,254 subjects from 6 global collaborators.

In the case of this clone: There is no known antigen for this receptor. No much larger clone exists at a distance of one base, and base qualities are not known.

Its CDR3 holds 15 amino acids, cysteine through phenylalanine. Left in the record is the CDR3 DNA by itself, 45 bases read in frame from the first base. V and J are truncated by 4 bases and 2 bases respectively, leaving an intervening sequence of 13 bases. CDR1 and CDR2, looked up from the germline V gene, are KGHDR and SFDVKD. TCRbeta CDR3 regions were amplified from genomic DNA by means of the immunoSEQ Assay, a bias-controlled multiplex PCR. The original methods were these. Nucleated cell counts per sample were estimated from amplification of reference gene primers within the assay. To quantify the absolute abundance of each unique TCRbeta CDR3 rearrangement, sequence reads were collapsed and filtered. For each sample, productive Simpson clonality was calculated as the square root of Simpson's diversity index over productive rearrangements. Imported from immuneACCESS, the table was reduced by TCRdb to in-frame sequences with V and J called. These copies leave out some clones; in studies compared against another copy, an unresolved V gene accounts for under half, and the cause of the remainder is not known. The DNA gave D and trimming, while V, J and clone size come from that table. The sample table contains more than 95,000 clones; only one count was recorded for roughly 86% of them. The ten most abundant clones make up 5% to 6.5% of the sample.

Beyond this particular receptor, the publication reports: The amount of clinical and demographic metadata varied by source and participant and was provided uncurated.

Whole blood was collected in K2EDTA tubes by collaborating institutions according to the institutions' own protocols. For TCRbeta analysis, collaborator samples were shipped as frozen whole blood, as isolated PBMCs, or as DNA extracted from either sample type. The source is a human donor in a cohort sampled during active COVID-19. The material sequenced was peripheral blood. Rearrangement joined TRBV24-1 to TRBJ2-5, with the D gene too uncertain to name. Here is the DNA: TGTGCCACCAGTGACTCGCGCCGTGATCAAGAGACCCAGTACTTC. This sequence encodes CATSDSRRDQETQYF.